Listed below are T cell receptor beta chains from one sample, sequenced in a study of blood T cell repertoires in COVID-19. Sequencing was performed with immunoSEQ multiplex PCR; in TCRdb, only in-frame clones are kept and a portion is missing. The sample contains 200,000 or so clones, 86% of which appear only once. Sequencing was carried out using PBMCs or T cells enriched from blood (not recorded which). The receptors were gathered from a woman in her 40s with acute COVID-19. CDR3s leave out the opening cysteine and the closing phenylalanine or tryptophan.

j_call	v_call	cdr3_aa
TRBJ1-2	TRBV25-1	ASSEYQGFDYGYT
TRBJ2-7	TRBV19	ASSTGTGSYEQY
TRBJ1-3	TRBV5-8	ASSLTGSLY
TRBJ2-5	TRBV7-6	ASSFSLKTQETQY
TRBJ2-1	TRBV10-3	AIGWGPENEQF
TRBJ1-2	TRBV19	ASSASVRNLYGYT
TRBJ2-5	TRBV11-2	ASSLDRGFQETQY
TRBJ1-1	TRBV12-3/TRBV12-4	ASRTDRGPEAF
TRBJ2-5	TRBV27	ASSLLTGETQY
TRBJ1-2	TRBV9	ASSESTGVTNYGYT
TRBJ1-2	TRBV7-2	ASSLQGKVGYT
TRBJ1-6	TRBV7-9	ASSYPGGGRGSPLH
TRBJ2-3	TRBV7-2	ASSFRLAGAADTQY
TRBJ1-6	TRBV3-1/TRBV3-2	ASSQGDRLGSPLH
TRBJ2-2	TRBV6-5	ATMTGGIVGELF
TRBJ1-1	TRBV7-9	ASSQGSNTEAF
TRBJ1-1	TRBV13	ASSYRQFTEAF
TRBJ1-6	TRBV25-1	ASRGDRDLNSPLH
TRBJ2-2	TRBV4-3	ASSQDLRGKNTGELF
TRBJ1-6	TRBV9	VSSPLVGSNSPLH
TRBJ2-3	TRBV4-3	ASSQDSASGGSTDTQY
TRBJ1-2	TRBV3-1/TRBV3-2	ASTRKGNSGYT
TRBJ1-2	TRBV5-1	ASSLALLGAYGYT
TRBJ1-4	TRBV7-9	ASSLGLSVPRGTNEKLF
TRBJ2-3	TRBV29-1	SVALGGTDTQY
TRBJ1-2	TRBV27	ASSWTGLSYGYT
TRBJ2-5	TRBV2	ASSEALAGLQETQY
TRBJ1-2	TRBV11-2	ASSQNWDRAYGYT
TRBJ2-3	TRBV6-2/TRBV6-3	ASSFGTGSSTDTQY
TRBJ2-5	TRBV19	ASSIGVAGETQY
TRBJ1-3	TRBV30	AWSVRGSSGNTIY
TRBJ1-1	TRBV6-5	ASRDEGQGLAEAF
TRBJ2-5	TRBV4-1	ASSLLRSETQY
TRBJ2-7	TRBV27	ASGLDNAYEQY
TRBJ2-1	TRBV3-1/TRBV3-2	ASSLRTSGVAEQF
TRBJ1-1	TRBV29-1	SVGDSEGVANTEAF
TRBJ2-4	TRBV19	ASSIGGEPGHIQY
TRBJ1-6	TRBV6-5	ASRTGSSPLH
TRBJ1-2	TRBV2	ASSVEGGGNYGYT
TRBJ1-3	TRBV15	ATSRYGKGDKGNTIY
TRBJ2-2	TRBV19	ASSISGQGASGGELF
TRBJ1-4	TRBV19	ASSSMTGGNEKLF
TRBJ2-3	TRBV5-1	ASALLGRGIPSTDTQY
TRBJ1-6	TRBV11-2	ASSSTTGINSPLH
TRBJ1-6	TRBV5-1	ASSLVVISTGDSPLH
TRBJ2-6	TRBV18	ASSPRGQSSGANVLT
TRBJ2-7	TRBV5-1	ASSTTGTETYEQY
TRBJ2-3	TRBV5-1	ASSLGGKRTDTQY
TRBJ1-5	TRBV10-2	ASSEGPLSGQPQH
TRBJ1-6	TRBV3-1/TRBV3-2	ASSHDGEDPLH
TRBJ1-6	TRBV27	ASSSPTGASYNSPLH
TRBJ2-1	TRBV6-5	ASKRQGANNEQF
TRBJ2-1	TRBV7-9	ASSFEIDRGLYNEQF
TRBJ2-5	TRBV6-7	ASSYSNPPSGGETQY
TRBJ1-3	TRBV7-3	ASSPTGHSGNTIY